This TCR beta chain comes out of a study of human T cells and chemical hapten exposure. Study information: Reading of the patch tests, which applied 0.01% DPC to the upper back, occurred at 6 days. Patients having alopecia areata, totalis or universalis were mostly female. Per-sample TCR yield variation was attributed mainly to small pooled library volume differences. General observations from the study: In the PT1 data, expanded TCR counts showed a positive correlation with patch test score.

In regard to this clonotype: Its antigen is not identified.

There are 13 residues in the CDR3. The ends were cut back, 6 bases at V and 7 bases at J, with 14 bases in the middle. Germline CDR1 SNHLY, CDR2 FYNNEI. TCRdb fed the RACE reads into MiXCR, producing one record per CDR3 protein. The sample comprises about 69,000 distinct CDR3 sequences, about 32% of which are singletons, and roughly 10% rests with the top ten. Noted time point: patch test 1, 2 weeks after DPC sensitization. The treatment was: therapeutic diphenylcyclopropenone sensitization with weekly scalp DPC. Sequencing used whole blood, obtained in connection with sensitization to the hapten diphenylcyclopropenone (DPC). The rearrangement links TRBV2 to TRBJ2-3, with a tentative D call TRBD2 (6 bases). The sequence was obtained from a man between 35 and 55 years old with alopecia areata. Some clones in this sample may be carry-over from other donors' samples. The CDR3 DNA reads TGTGCCAGCAGGTCGGGACTGGCAAATACGCAGTATTTT. Translated, it gives CASRSGLANTQYF. The entire variable domain, with the rest obtained from reference TRBV2 and TRBJ2-3, is as follows: EPEVTQTPSHQVTQMGQEVILRCVPISNHLYFYWYRQILGQKVEFLVSFYNNEISEKSEIFDDQFSVERPDGSNFTLKIRSTKLEDSAMYFCASRSGLANTQYFGPGTRLTVL.